This record covers a single TCR beta chain. Its antigen remains unknown. V shed 4 bases, J shed 2 bases, and the junction held 4 bases outside the gene matches. CDR3 length: 14 residues. Germline values: CDR1 MGHRA, CDR2 YSYEKL. This table comes from immunoSEQ multiplex PCR, and its TCRdb copy is limited to in-frame clones, with some not included. The data hold about 83,000 clones, with approximately 75% observed a single time. The sample originates from a study of a mutant IDH1 vaccine in newly diagnosed glioma. Study as a whole: Treated individuals were about 60% male and approximately 38% female, averaging 40.4 years of age.

General study findings and limits: Vaccination induced immune responses in about 93% of patients.

Time point here: week 47, end of study. It was 300 ug of mutant IDH1 20-mer peptide that made up each vaccine dose, given with topical imiquimod. In weeks 1, 3, 5, 7, 11, 15, 19 and 23, patients were immunized, eight times in all. The TCR was taken from a man aged 35 to 55 with glioma. The input for sequencing was PBMCs, taken from a glioma patient whose treatment included an IDH1 peptide vaccine. The rearrangement links TRBV4-1 to TRBJ1-2; 7 nucleotides line up with TRBD1. The CDR3 DNA reads as TGCGCCAGCAGCCCGGGACAGACGAACTATGGCTACACCTTC. It codes for CASSPGQTNYGYTF.